This is a list of T cell receptor beta chains from one sample in a study of CD4 T cells in relation to SARS-CoV-2 and coronaviruses. Antigen specificity for these receptors is unknown. Some clones are missing from TCRdb's copy, which holds only in-frame ones; the method was immunoSEQ multiplex PCR. The profile covers roughly 41,000 clones, with roughly 84% appearing a single time and over 4% taken by the ten largest. Material: naive CD4+ T cells from PBMCs, cultured in vitro. These TCRs come from an adult with COVID-19. Each CDR3 is given without its conserved first and last residue. The D gene is left open where the match is weak.

J gene | V gene | CDR3 length | D gene | CDR3 protein
TRBJ2-3 | TRBV7-3 | 12 | . | ASSLTGSTDTQY
TRBJ1-2 | TRBV28 | 12 | TRBD1 | ASTTLQGWDGYT
TRBJ2-1 | TRBV5-5 | 15 | TRBD2 | ASSRRLAANSYNEQF
TRBJ1-5 | TRBV6-5 | 12 | TRBD1 | ASRMTGDNQPQH
TRBJ2-5 | TRBV9 | 14 | . | ASSILAGGLGETQY
TRBJ1-6 | TRBV3-1/TRBV3-2 | 15 | . | ASSQFLGGVVGSPLH
TRBJ1-6 | TRBV2 | 11 | . | ASSELANSPLH
TRBJ2-5 | TRBV29-1 | 12 | . | SAVPRRFRETQY
TRBJ1-3 | TRBV15 | 14 | . | ATSRDPGGSGNTIY
TRBJ2-3 | TRBV6-5 | 12 | . | ASKNPEATDTQY
TRBJ2-3 | TRBV6-5 | 12 | . | ASSRTVRTDTQY
TRBJ2-1 | TRBV27 | 15 | TRBD2 | ASSPLTKREGVDEQF
TRBJ1-5 | TRBV28 | 11 | . | ASSWGVTQPQH
TRBJ1-4 | TRBV19 | 14 | TRBD1 | ASSTPRDRSREKLF
TRBJ2-5 | TRBV6-2/TRBV6-3 | 13 | . | ASSNLAEYQETQY
TRBJ2-1 | TRBV28 | 12 | TRBD2 | ASRPRTSGNEQF
TRBJ2-1 | TRBV6-5 | 13 | . | ATRAGIGLYNEQF
TRBJ2-3 | TRBV15 | 14 | TRBD2 | ATSRVAGGSTDTQY
TRBJ2-2 | TRBV7-2 | 13 | . | ASSLVGTNTGELF
TRBJ2-3 | TRBV27 | 16 | . | ASSLSPDSTTSTDTQY
TRBJ2-3 | TRBV13 | 13 | . | ASSSPGERADTQY
TRBJ1-5 | TRBV6-2/TRBV6-3 | 16 | TRBD1 | ASSYAAGTGALNQPQH
TRBJ1-4 | TRBV19 | 10 | . | ASYGGDEKLF
TRBJ2-3 | TRBV18 | 12 | . | ASSPRQGTDTQY
TRBJ2-1 | TRBV20-1 | 14 | TRBD2 | SASPLEGGINNEQF
TRBJ2-1 | TRBV4-1 | 13 | TRBD2 | ASSRWEGIGNEQF
TRBJ1-2 | TRBV5-5 | 14 | . | ASSSLGPEEGYGYT
TRBJ2-3 | TRBV5-1 | 16 | TRBD2 | ASSLVREDFSSTDTQY
TRBJ2-7 | TRBV28 | 9 | . | ASGLTYEQY
TRBJ1-2 | TRBV5-4 | 10 | . | ASRPLSSGYT
TRBJ2-2 | TRBV28 | 18 | TRBD2 | ASSLMLGLAGGLDTGELF
TRBJ1-2 | TRBV7-9 | 12 | . | ASSLFTPGGGYT
TRBJ2-1 | TRBV11-2 | 13 | TRBD2 | ASSMGLANYNEQF
TRBJ2-2 | TRBV28 | 14 | . | ASTSRGSAGTGELF
TRBJ2-5 | TRBV9 | 12 | . | ASSVEGGRETQY
TRBJ2-1 | TRBV27 | 12 | . | ASSWSLVSDEQF
TRBJ2-2 | TRBV10-1 | 11 | . | ASSESGAGELF
TRBJ2-3 | TRBV2 | 12 | TRBD2 | ARGTSPSTDTQY
TRBJ2-7 | TRBV28 | 13 | TRBD1 | ASSRPGTGFYEQY
TRBJ2-1 | TRBV20-1 | 9 | . | SAEDLPEQF
TRBJ2-3 | TRBV7-2 | 13 | TRBD2 | ASSTRSGRTDTQY
TRBJ2-1 | TRBV2 | 9 | . | ASSPIDEQF
TRBJ2-1 | TRBV20-1 | 17 | TRBD2 | SASLGLAGLTSSYNEQF
TRBJ2-1 | TRBV2 | 12 | . | ASSGTSFRDEQF
TRBJ2-7 | TRBV7-6 | 13 | TRBD2 | ASSRSMGGYYEQY
TRBJ2-1 | TRBV5-6 | 13 | TRBD1 | ASSPGQGPYNEQF
TRBJ2-4 | TRBV28 | 14 | TRBD1 | ASRTRDSLAKNIQY